Given below is one T cell receptor (beta chain) in context. Germline CDR1 SEHNR, CDR2 FQNEAQ (reference sequence). The CDR3 covers 13 residues. Trimming cost V 4 bases and J 3 bases, with 9 bases left between them. The sample originates from a study of blood T cells in healthy people across ages. About the research overall: Every two T cells gave about one barcoded beta molecule via template switching.

PCR was performed a second time for about 6 to 12 cycles using a sample-barcoded 5' primer and a J-beta primer mix. TCRdb called the 5' RACE reads again in MiXCR, with one record for every CDR3 protein. The sample yields 380,000 or so distinct CDR3 sequences, roughly half seen once. The sequenced sample was blood. This chain links TRBV7-9 with TRBJ1-1; D is perhaps TRBD1 (5 bases). The TCR was taken from a man between 60 and 70 years old in good health. CDR3 sequence (DNA): TGTGCCAGCAGCTACCAACAGGACACTGAAGCTTTCTTT. This gives the protein CASSYQQDTEAFF.